This entry lists 3 T cell receptor beta chains sequenced from one sample in a study of blood T cell repertoires in COVID-19. The protocol was immunoSEQ multiplex PCR, while the TCRdb copy is restricted to in-frame clones and leaves out a portion. The sample lists 250,000 to 300,000 clones; 85% were seen once. Sequencing was carried out using peripheral blood. The origin of the receptors is a man between 50 and 59 years old with active or convalescent COVID-19.

V and J are TRBV2 and TRBJ2-1; TRBD2 matches 9 bases. Germline CDR1 reads SNHLY; CDR2 reads FYNNEI. The CDR3 consists of 16 residues. V trimming: 4 bases; J trimming: 0 bases; junction bases outside the gene matches: 4. The CDR3 region is CASSGLAADSYNEQFF. CDR3 coding DNA: TGTGCCAGCAGTGGACTAGCGGCTGACTCCTACAATGAGCAGTTCTTC.

CDR3 bases: TGTGCCAGCAGCTCGGGACTAGCGAGGGGGGAAGCCAAAAACATTCAGTACTTC. Translating gives CASSSGLARGEAKNIQYF. The rearrangement links TRBV7-6 to TRBJ2-4, with 10 bases identical to TRBD2. Trimming cost V 4 bases and J 0 bases; bases outside gene matches: 9. CDR1 and CDR2 (germline): SGHVS, FNYEAQ. CDR3 length: 18 amino acids.

This chain links TRBV14 with TRBJ2-3, with D perhaps TRBD2 (5 bases). Germline loops: CDR1 SGHDN, CDR2 FVKESK. V lost 3 bases and J lost 12, with 19 bases in between. This CDR3 region has 14 residues. This CDR3 reads CASSQISGSPPQYF. CDR3 sequence (DNA): TGTGCCAGCAGCCAGATAAGCGGTTCCCCCCCACAGTATTTT.